This T cell receptor beta chain was profiled in a study of blood T cell repertoires in COVID-19. In the original analysis: For nucleated cells, counts were estimated from reference gene primer amplification. The method was immunoSEQ multiplex PCR; TCRdb's version includes in-frame clones alone and lacks a portion of them. The DNA gave D and trimming, while V, J and clone size come from that table. In the table there are 75,000 to 95,000 clones, 60% to 80% of which are singletons. V lost 6 bases and J lost 4; bases outside the gene matches: 9. The CDR3 runs 15 residues. From germline, CDR1 is KGHSH and CDR2 LQKENI.

The gene calls are TRBV18 and TRBJ1-1; 9 bases align to TRBD1. The receptor's source is a man aged 60-69 years with COVID-19, enrolled during active disease. The source material was peripheral blood. The CDR3 sequence is CASSRDRDLSTEAFF. The CDR3 DNA reads as TGTGCCAGCTCCAGGGACAGGGATTTGTCCACTGAAGCTTTCTTT.